These 26 T cell receptor beta chains were all obtained from the same sample, sequenced in a study of blood T cell repertoires in COVID-19. The repertoire was sequenced with immunoSEQ multiplex PCR; TCRdb's copy has only in-frame clones and lacks some. The data show 400,000 or so clones, with 90% seen just once and around 0.6% held by the top ten. The sample was PBMCs or T cells enriched from blood (not recorded which). These receptors originate from a man aged 18-30 years who had recovered from COVID-19.

The J gene is TRBJ2-5, the V gene TRBV6-5; D remains unclear. Trimming removed 6 bases at V and 4 bases at J, with 9 bases between. Germline assignment: CDR1 MNHEY and CDR2 SVGAGI. There are 12 residues in the CDR3. The CDR3, as DNA: TGTGCCAGCAGCCGCGGCGCAGAGACCCAGTACTTC. Protein product: CASSRGAETQYF.

The chain links TRBV10-1 to TRBJ1-4, with D unclear. Trimming shortened V by 3 bases and J by 2 bases, and 7 bases separated the two germline ends. CDR1 and CDR2 (germline): WNHNN, SYGVQD (reference sequence). The CDR3 loop spans 14 amino acids. The CDR3 DNA sequence: TGCGCCAGCAGTGACCACGGGACTAATGAAAAACTGTTTTTT. It translates to CASSDHGTNEKLFF.

The CDR3 DNA reads TGTGCCAGCAGCCGCCACGGGCTAGCAGAGACCCAGTACTTC. Translation gives CASSRHGLAETQYF. The V call is TRBV3-1 (or the pseudogene TRBV3-2), the J call TRBJ2-5, with D perhaps matching TRBD2 (5 bases). The CDR3 has 14 residues. Germline V gene data show CDR1 as LGHDT and CDR2 as YNNKEL (reference sequence). V lost 4 bases to trimming and J lost 4 bases, with 13 bases between them.

The chain carries TRBV19 and TRBJ2-7, with TRBD1 identical over 9 bases. J lost 0 bases, V lost 5 bases, and 11 bases had no gene match. This CDR3 has 17 residues. The germline V gene encodes CDR1 LNHDA and CDR2 SQIVND (reference sequence). CDR3: CASSPGTGLILSYEQYF. CDR3 sequence (DNA): TGTGCCAGTAGTCCCGGGACAGGGCTCATCCTCTCCTACGAGCAGTACTTC.

CDR3 region: CASSSQGSVGEKLFF. The CDR3 DNA reads TGTGCCAGCAGTTCACAGGGATCGGTTGGTGAAAAACTGTTTTTT. V gene TRBV27 combines with J gene TRBJ1-4, with D possibly being TRBD1 (6 bases). The CDR3 has 15 amino acids. The V gene lost 4 bases and the J gene lost 7 bases, with 16 bases spanning the gap. Germline assignment: CDR1 MNHEY and CDR2 SMNVEV (reference sequence).

In the case of this clone: Other DNA sequences in the sample encode the same CDR3. The chain has TRBV2 and TRBJ2-2; TRBD2 aligns across 8 bases. Germline trimming cut 7 bases from V and 2 bases from J; bases unmatched to any gene: 3. Germline V lookup: CDR1 SNHLY, CDR2 FYNNEI. The length of the CDR3 is 14 residues. DNA of the CDR3: TGTGCCAGCAAGAGCGGGAGTAACACCGGGGAGCTGTTTTTT. It translates to CASKSGSNTGELFF.

The V gene is TRBV3-1 (or the pseudogene TRBV3-2), the J gene TRBJ1-5, with a weak D call TRBD1 (6 bases). The CDR3 extends over 14 amino acids. Germline lookup yields CDR1 LGHDT and CDR2 YNNKEL (reference sequence). The ends were cut back, 1 base at V and 2 bases at J, with 6 bases in the middle. CDR3 nucleotide sequence: TGTGCCAGCAGCCAAGGGGGGCGCAATCAGCCCCAGCATTTT. It specifies CASSQGGRNQPQHF.

V is TRBV9 and J is TRBJ1-3; D unresolved. CDR3 length equals 13 residues. Trimming removed 1 base at V and 7 bases at J, with 9 bases between. Germline V gives CDR1 SGDLS, CDR2 YYNGEE. The CDR3 DNA reads TGTGCCAGCAGCGTACGGCCGGAGAACACCATATATTTT. Translated, it gives CASSVRPENTIYF. Combining the CDR3 with reference TRBV9 and TRBJ1-3 gives the whole variable domain DSGVTQTPKHLITATGQRVTLRCSPRSGDLSVYWYQQSLDQGLQFLIQYYNGEERAKGNILERFSAQQFPDLHSELNLSSLELGDSALYFCASSVRPENTIYFGEGSWLTVV.

As regards this clone: A read error may account for a junction end that differs from germline. The chain carries TRBV4-1 and TRBJ1-3; 8 nucleotides agree with TRBD1. The CDR3 totals 19 residues. Looked up from germline, CDR1 is MGHRA and CDR2 is YSYEKL. The CDR3 here is CASSRLPLRGQTSGNTIYF. The CDR3 DNA follows: TGCGCCAGCAGCCGCTTACCACTCAGGGGGCAAACCTCTGGGAACACCATATATTTT.

The V gene is TRBV19, the J gene TRBJ1-4, with unresolved D. The CDR3 consists of 14 residues. Germline assignment: CDR1 LNHDA and CDR2 SQIVND (reference sequence). The V gene lost 1 base and the J gene lost 4 bases, with 7 bases spanning the gap. CDR3 DNA sequence: TGTGCCAGTAGTATAGCCCGGGTTAATGAAAAACTGTTTTTT. This gives the protein CASSIARVNEKLFF.

The rearrangement links TRBV18 to TRBJ2-1, with 9 bases aligning to TRBD1. The germline V gene has CDR1 KGHSH and CDR2 LQKENI. The CDR3 is 15 amino acids. V lost 6 bases and J lost 8; bases outside the gene matches: 11. CDR3 residues: CASSPGTGPRDEQFF. The CDR3 DNA reads as TGTGCCAGCTCCCCCGGGACAGGGCCCAGGGATGAGCAGTTCTTC.

This CDR3 reads CASSHRDRGIGEQFF. The DNA for the CDR3 is TGTGCCAGCTCGCACCGGGACAGGGGAATAGGCGAGCAGTTCTTC. The chain couples TRBV18 to TRBJ2-1; TRBD1 aligns across 10 bases. With 6 bases clipped from V and 10 bases from J, the junction kept 12 bases outside the gene matches. Germline loops: CDR1 KGHSH, CDR2 LQKENI. The CDR3 is 15 residues long.

The chain recombines TRBV6-5 with TRBJ2-7, with 8 bases lining up with TRBD1. Germline V gene sequence: CDR1 MNHEY, CDR2 SVGAGI. The CDR3 sequence is 15 residues long. Trimming at V came to 6 bases and at J to 2 bases, leaving 9 bases not matched to a gene. CDR3 nucleotide sequence: TGTGCCAGCAGCCCGAGCCCGGGACAGGCCTACGAGCAGTACTTC. Translation gives CASSPSPGQAYEQYF.

The chain uses TRBV2 and TRBJ2-2, with 11 bases aligning to TRBD2. J lost 17 bases, V lost 6 bases, and 11 bases had no gene match. Germline loops: CDR1 SNHLY, CDR2 FYNNEI. This CDR3 has 13 residues. The CDR3 loop reads CASSTGLAGLFFF. DNA for the CDR3: TGTGCCAGCAGCACCGGACTAGCGGGCCTCTTTTTTTTT.

This chain uses TRBV27 with TRBJ2-7; TRBD2 matches 7 bases. Germline values: CDR1 MNHEY, CDR2 SMNVEV (reference sequence). The CDR3 runs 13 residues. V was pared by 3 bases and J by 3 bases, with 2 bases of the junction left unmatched. The CDR3 DNA is TGTGCCAGCAGTTTGGCGGGAGACTACGAGCAGTACTTC. Its protein product is CASSLAGDYEQYF.

J is TRBJ1-4 and V is TRBV28, with D maybe TRBD1 (6 bases). This CDR3 contains 15 residues. The V gene's germline CDR1 is MDHEN and CDR2 SYDVKM. V lost 1 base to trimming and J lost 7 bases, with 13 bases between them. The CDR3 DNA is TGTGCCAGCAGTTTATCGGGGGGCCAGGGTGAAAAACTGTTTTTT. Its protein is CASSLSGGQGEKLFF.

This chain joins TRBV11-2 and TRBJ2-3; unclear D gene. The CDR3 runs 15 residues. Trimming stripped 4 bases from V and 2 bases from J, with 13 bases between. CDR1 SGHAT and CDR2 FQNNGV come from the germline V gene. This chain's CDR3 is CASSSQLAVTDTQYF. Here the CDR3 DNA reads TGTGCCAGCAGCTCCCAGTTGGCGGTCACAGATACGCAGTATTTT.

This chain connects TRBV27 to TRBJ2-1; 9 bases agree with TRBD2. CDR1 and CDR2 (germline): MNHEY, SMNVEV (reference sequence). Trimming removed 5 bases from V and 9 bases from J; junction bases left unmatched: 14. CDR3 length: 16 residues. Written as DNA, the CDR3 is TGTGCCAGCAGTACGCTCGGGCTAGCGGGATTTACTGAGCAGTTCTTC. Protein: CASSTLGLAGFTEQFF.

This clone showed up just a few times. The rearrangement uses TRBV28 and TRBJ1-5; no reliable D call. Germline V gene data show CDR1 as MDHEN and CDR2 as SYDVKM. The CDR3 contains 12 residues. V gave up 9 bases and J gave up 0 bases, with 6 bases separating them. DNA of the CDR3: TGTGCCAGTACAGATAGCAATCAGCCCCAGCATTTT. Its translation: CASTDSNQPQHF. Full variable domain (missing parts from reference TRBV28 and TRBJ1-5): DVKVTQSSRYLVKRTGEKVFLECVQDMDHENMFWYRQDPGLGLRLIYFSYDVKMKEKGDIPEGYSVSREKKERFSLILESASTNQTSMYLCASTDSNQPQHFGDGTRLSIL.

The chain combines TRBV7-9 with TRBJ1-1; D is ambiguous. The V gene's germline CDR1 is SEHNR and CDR2 FQNEAQ (reference sequence). The CDR3 sequence is 16 residues long. Trimming shortened V by 2 bases and J by 0 bases, and 13 bases separated the two germline ends. The DNA of the CDR3 is TGTGCCAGCAGCTTATTGAATCGGTTCATGAACACTGAAGCTTTCTTT. Amino acid sequence: CASSLLNRFMNTEAFF. Filled out from reference TRBV7-9 and TRBJ1-1, the complete variable domain reads DTGVSQNPRHKITKRGQNVTFRCDPISEHNRLYWYRQTLGQGPEFLTYFQNEAQLEKSRLLSDRFSAERPKGSFSTLEIQRTEQGDSAMYLCASSLLNRFMNTEAFFGQGTRLTVV.

V gene TRBV6-1 combines with J gene TRBJ1-1; TRBD1 might be the D (5 bases). Trimming stripped 1 base from V and 4 bases from J, with 7 bases between. The germline V gene encodes CDR1 MNHNS and CDR2 SASEGT. The CDR3 runs 13 residues. In nucleotides, the CDR3 is TGTGCCAGCAGTGAAGTGGGGCCCACTGAAGCTTTCTTT. Amino acids: CASSEVGPTEAFF.

This chain joins TRBV2 and TRBJ1-2; 8 nucleotides align to TRBD1. This CDR3 contains 13 residues. The V and J ends lost 5 bases and 12 bases, in that order; junction bases with no gene match: 11. Germline V gives CDR1 SNHLY, CDR2 FYNNEI. The CDR3 spells CASSPGQGQGNTF. The DNA for the CDR3 is TGTGCCAGCAGTCCCGGACAGGGCCAAGGTAACACCTTC. Full variable domain (missing parts from reference TRBV2 and TRBJ1-2): EPEVTQTPSHQVTQMGQEVILRCVPISNHLYFYWYRQILGQKVEFLVSFYNNEISEKSEIFDDQFSVERPDGSNFTLKIRSTKLEDSAMYFCASSPGQGQGNTFGSGTRLTVV.

V is TRBV27 and J is TRBJ2-2, with 11 positions matching TRBD2. The CDR3 sequence is 18 residues long. The V gene's germline CDR1 is MNHEY and CDR2 SMNVEV (reference sequence). The trim removed 3 bases at V and 3 bases at J, leaving 9 bases unmatched. The CDR3, as DNA: TGTGCCAGCAGTTTGTCTAGCGGGAGGCCCCGGGACACCGGGGAGCTGTTTTTT. Residues: CASSLSSGRPRDTGELFF.

CDR3 sequence: CASSLGLAGSDEQFF. CDR3 DNA: TGTGCCAGCAGTTTGGGACTAGCGGGATCGGATGAGCAGTTCTTC. V and J are TRBV2 and TRBJ2-1; 13 nucleotides match TRBD2. The CDR3 length is 15 residues. Germline V CDR1 and CDR2: SNHLY, FYNNEI. J was trimmed by 8 bases and V by 5 bases; bases with no gene match: 6.

The chain links TRBV29-1 to TRBJ1-4, with D possibly being TRBD1 (5 bases). Germline-derived CDR1 and CDR2 are SQVTM and ANQGSEA. This CDR3 is built from 12 residues. The V and J ends lost 6 bases and 3 bases respectively, with 8 bases between them. DNA for the CDR3: TGCAGCGTCGCAGGGCCTAATGAAAAACTGTTTTTT. Its translation: CSVAGPNEKLFF.

The gene calls are TRBV28 and TRBJ1-1, with 9 bases identical to TRBD1. V lost 5 bases to trimming and J lost 5 bases; unmatched junction nucleotides: 9. The CDR3 loop spans 15 amino acids. The germline V gene encodes CDR1 MDHEN and CDR2 SYDVKM. CDR3: CASSLMTGGGTEAFF. The CDR3 DNA reads as TGTGCCAGCAGTCTCATGACAGGGGGAGGTACTGAAGCTTTCTTT.